This T cell receptor (beta chain) was found in a study of blood T cell repertoires in COVID-19. The germline CDR1 and CDR2 sequences are MNHNY and SVGAGI (reference sequence). This CDR3 is built from 15 residues. V gave up 6 bases and J gave up 3 bases, with 15 bases separating them. Sequenced by immunoSEQ multiplex PCR; TCRdb stores in-frame clones only, minus some. The sample shows roughly 410,000 clones, about 90% of them seen only once. Sequenced: peripheral blood. The clonotype comes from an older woman with COVID-19, enrolled during active disease. V is TRBV6-6 and J is TRBJ1-5; D perhaps matches TRBD1 (5 bases). The CDR3 loop is CASSPLGGVNQPQHF. The CDR3 DNA reads as TGTGCCAGCAGCCCTCTGGGAGGGGTCAATCAGCCCCAGCATTTT.